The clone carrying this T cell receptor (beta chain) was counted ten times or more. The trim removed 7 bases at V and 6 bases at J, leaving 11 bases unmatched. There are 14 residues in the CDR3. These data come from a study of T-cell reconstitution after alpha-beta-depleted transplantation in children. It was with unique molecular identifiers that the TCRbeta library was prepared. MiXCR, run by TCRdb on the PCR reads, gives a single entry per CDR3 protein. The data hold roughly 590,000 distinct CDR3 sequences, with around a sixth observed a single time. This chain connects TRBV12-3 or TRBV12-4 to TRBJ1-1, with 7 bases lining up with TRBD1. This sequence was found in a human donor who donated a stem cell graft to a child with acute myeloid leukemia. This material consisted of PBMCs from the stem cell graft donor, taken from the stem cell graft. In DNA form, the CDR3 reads TGTGCCAGCATCTTAGACAGGGACATCCCTGAAGCTTTCTTT. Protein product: CASILDRDIPEAFF.